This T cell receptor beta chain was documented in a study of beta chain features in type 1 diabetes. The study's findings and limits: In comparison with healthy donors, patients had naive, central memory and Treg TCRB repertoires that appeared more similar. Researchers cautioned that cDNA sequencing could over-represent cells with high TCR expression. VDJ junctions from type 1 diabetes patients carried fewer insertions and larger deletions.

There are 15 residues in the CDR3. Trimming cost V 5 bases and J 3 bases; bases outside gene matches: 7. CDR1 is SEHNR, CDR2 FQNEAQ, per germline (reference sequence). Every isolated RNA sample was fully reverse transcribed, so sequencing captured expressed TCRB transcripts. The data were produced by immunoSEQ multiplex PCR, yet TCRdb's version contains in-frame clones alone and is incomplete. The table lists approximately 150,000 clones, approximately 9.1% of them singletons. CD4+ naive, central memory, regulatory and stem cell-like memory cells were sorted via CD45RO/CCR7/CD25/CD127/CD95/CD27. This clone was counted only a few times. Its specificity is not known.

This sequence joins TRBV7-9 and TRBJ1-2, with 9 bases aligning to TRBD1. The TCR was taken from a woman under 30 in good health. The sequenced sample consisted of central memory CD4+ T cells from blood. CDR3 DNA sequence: TGTGCCAGCAGCCCAGGGACAGGGATCCACTATGGCTACACCTTC. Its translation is CASSPGTGIHYGYTF.